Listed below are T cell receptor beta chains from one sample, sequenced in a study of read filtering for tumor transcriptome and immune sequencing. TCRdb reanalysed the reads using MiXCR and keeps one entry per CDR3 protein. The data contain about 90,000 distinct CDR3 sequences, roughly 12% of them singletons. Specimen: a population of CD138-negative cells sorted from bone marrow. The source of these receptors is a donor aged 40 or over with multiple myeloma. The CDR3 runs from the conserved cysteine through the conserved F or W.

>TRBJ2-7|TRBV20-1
CSAHLLAGGYEQYF
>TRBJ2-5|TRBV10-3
CAVGAGRNQETQYF
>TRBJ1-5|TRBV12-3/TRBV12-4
CASSLSYPFGQPQHF
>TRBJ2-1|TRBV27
CASSAPLGNEQFF
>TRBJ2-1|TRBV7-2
CASSTDGLAVSYNEQFF
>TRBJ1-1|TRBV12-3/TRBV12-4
CASSPMFGSVGNTEAFF
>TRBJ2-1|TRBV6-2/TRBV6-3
CASSRTGGLAGTYNEQFF
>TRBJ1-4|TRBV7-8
CASSLWGDNEKLFF
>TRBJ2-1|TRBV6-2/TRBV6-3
CASRPWGTSSYNEQFF
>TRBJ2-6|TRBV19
CASSQDSSSGANVLTF
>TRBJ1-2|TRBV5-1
CASSLEGSGYGYTF
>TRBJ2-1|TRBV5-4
CASSWGGGPPYNEQFF
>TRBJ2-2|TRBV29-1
CSVVGLAETGELFF
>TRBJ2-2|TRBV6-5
CASSYSIGRAGTGELFF
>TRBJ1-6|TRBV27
CASSLSVSQGIYSPLHF
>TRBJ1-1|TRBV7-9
CASSSAIGSRAFF
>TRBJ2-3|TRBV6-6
CASSRRDRDSDTQYF
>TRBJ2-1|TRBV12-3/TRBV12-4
CASSSLREGRGEQFF
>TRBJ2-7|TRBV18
CASSPGQVFGHEQYF
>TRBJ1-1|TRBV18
CASSPGEGNTEAFF
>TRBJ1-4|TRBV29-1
CSVSGTGVSNEKLFF
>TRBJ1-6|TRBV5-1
CASSPAPQGRNSPLHF
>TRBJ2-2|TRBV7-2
CASSFSGSGAGELFF
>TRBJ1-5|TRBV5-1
CASSLDGQGPQPQHF
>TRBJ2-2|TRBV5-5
CASSWVSTGELFF
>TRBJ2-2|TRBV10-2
CASKAGGGSGELFF
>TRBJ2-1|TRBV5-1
CASSLAGGSSYNEQFF
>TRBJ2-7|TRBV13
CASSLGRGTDEQYF
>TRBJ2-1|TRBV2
CACGVSAKSEQFF
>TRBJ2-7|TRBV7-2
CASSFGRANYEQYF
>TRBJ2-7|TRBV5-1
CASSLDALTFEQYF
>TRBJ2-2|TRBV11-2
CASSEGPRVYDTGELFF
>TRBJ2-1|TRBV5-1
CASSPGTGGSLEQFF
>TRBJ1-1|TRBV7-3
CASSRDQGTEAFF
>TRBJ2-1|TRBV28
CASSSAGVLYEQFF
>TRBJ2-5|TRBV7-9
CASSPMMETQYF
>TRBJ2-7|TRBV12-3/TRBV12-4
CASSHRGPYEQYF
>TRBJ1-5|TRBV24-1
CATSDFRGPQHF
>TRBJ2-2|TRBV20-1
CSAKPAANTGELFF
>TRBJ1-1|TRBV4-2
CASSQGSQGGTEAFF
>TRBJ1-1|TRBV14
CASSQDFQGTALGLAFF
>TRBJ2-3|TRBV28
CASSSGSSYTDTQYF
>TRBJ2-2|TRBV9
CASSGDFTGELFF
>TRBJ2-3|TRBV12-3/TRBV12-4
CASSLLAGNTDTQYF
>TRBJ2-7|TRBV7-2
CASSSRVGNEQYF
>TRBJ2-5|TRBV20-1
CSALGQGQETQYF
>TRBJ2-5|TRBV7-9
CASSGHSAGEETQYF
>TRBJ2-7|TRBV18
CASSPSPVRPFHEQYF
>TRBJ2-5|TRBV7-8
CASSLRLAQETQYF
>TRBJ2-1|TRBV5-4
CASSETILPYNEQFF
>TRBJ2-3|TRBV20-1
CSARDPSGRAIDTQYF
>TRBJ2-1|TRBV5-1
CASAASQTGGNEQFF
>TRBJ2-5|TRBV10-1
CASSAGQAETQYF
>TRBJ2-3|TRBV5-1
CASSLGRDTQYF
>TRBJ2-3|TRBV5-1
CASGSSGTDTQYF
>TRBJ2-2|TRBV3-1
CASSRYEGGVTGELFF
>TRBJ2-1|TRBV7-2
CASSQLAGIHNEQFF
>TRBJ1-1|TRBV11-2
CASSIQGEYTEAFF
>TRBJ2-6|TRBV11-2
CASSQQGTANVLTF